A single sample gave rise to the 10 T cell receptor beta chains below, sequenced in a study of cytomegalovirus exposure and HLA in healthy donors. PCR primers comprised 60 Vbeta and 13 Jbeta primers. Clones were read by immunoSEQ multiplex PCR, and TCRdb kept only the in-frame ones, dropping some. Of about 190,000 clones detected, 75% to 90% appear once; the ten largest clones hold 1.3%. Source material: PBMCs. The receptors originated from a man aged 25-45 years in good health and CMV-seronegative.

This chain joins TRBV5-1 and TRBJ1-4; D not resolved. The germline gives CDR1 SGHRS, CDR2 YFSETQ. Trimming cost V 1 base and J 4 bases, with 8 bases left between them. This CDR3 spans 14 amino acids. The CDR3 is CASSLSPSNEKLFF. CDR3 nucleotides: TGCGCCAGCAGCTTGTCCCCCAGTAATGAAAAACTGTTTTTT.

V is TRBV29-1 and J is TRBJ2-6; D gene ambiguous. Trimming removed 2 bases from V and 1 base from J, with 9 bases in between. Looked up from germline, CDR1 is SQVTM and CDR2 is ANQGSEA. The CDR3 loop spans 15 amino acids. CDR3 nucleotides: TGCAGCGTTGAATCGGGTGCGTCTGGGGCCAACGTCCTGACTTTC. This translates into CSVESGASGANVLTF. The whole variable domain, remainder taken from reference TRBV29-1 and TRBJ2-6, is SAVISQKPSRDICQRGTSLTIQCQVDSQVTMMFWYRQQPGQSLTLIATANQGSEATYESGFVIDKFPISRPNLTFSTLTVSNMSPEDSSIYLCSVESGASGANVLTFGAGSRLTVL.

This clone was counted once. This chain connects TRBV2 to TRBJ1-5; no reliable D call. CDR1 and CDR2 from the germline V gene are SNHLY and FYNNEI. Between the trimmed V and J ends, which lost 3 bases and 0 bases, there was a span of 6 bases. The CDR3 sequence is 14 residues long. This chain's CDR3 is CASSDRYSNQPQHF. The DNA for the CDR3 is TGTGCCAGCAGTGACAGGTATAGCAATCAGCCCCAGCATTTT.

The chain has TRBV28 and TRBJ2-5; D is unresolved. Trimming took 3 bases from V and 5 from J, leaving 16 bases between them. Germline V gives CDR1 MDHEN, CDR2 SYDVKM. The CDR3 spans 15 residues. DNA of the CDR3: TGTGCCAGCAGTTTCCCGGCCCAGCCCGGGGAGACCCAGTACTTC. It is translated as CASSFPAQPGETQYF. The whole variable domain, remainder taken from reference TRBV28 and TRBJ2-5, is DVKVTQSSRYLVKRTGEKVFLECVQDMDHENMFWYRQDPGLGLRLIYFSYDVKMKEKGDIPEGYSVSREKKERFSLILESASTNQTSMYLCASSFPAQPGETQYFGPGTRLLVL.

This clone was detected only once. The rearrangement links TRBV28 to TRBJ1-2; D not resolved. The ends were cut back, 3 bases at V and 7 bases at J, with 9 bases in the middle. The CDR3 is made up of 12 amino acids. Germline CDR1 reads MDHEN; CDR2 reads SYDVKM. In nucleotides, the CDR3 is TGTGCCAGCAGTTTGGCGGCGGGTGGCTACACCTTC. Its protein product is CASSLAAGGYTF.

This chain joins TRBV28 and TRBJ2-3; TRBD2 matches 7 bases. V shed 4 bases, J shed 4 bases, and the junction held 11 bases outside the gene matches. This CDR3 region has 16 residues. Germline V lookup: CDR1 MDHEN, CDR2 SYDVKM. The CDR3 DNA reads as TGTGCCAGCAGTTCAGAGGGACTACCTACGGCAGATACGCAGTATTTT. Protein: CASSSEGLPTADTQYF.

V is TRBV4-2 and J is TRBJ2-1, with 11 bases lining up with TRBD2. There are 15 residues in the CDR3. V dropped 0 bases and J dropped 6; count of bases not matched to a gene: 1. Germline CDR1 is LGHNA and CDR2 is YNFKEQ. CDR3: CASSQDSGGANEQFF. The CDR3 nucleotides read TGTGCCAGCAGCCAAGATAGCGGGGGGGCCAATGAGCAGTTCTTC.

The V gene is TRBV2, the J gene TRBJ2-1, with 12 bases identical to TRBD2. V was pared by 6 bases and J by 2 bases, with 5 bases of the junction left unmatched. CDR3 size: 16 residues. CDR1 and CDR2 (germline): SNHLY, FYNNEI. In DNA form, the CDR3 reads TGTGCCAGCAGGAGTACTAGCGGGGGGACCTACAATGAGCAGTTCTTC. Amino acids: CASRSTSGGTYNEQFF.

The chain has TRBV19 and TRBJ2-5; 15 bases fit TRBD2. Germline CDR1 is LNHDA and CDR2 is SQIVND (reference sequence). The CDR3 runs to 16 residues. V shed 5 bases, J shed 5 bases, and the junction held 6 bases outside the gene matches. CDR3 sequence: CASSRTSGRAGETQYF. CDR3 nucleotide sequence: TGTGCCAGTAGTCGGACTAGCGGGAGGGCAGGGGAGACCCAGTACTTC.

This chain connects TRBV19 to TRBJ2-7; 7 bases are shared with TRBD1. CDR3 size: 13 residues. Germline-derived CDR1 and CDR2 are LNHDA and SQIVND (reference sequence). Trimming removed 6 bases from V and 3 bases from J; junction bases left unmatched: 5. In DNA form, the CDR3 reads TGTGCCAGTAGGCCCGGGACAGACTACGAGCAGTACTTC. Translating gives CASRPGTDYEQYF.